This TCR beta chain comes out of a study of blood T cell repertoires in COVID-19. Produced via immunoSEQ multiplex PCR; TCRdb's table is partial and in-frame only. Among about 200,000 clones listed, roughly nine tenths were seen once. Germline V lookup: CDR1 PRHDT, CDR2 FYEKMQ (reference sequence). CDR3 size: 12 residues. V gave up 4 bases and J gave up 2 bases, with 6 bases separating them. Sequencing input: peripheral blood. The TCR originated in a woman between 65 and 79 years old with acute or convalescent COVID-19. The gene calls are TRBV13 and TRBJ2-7, with D perhaps TRBD2 (6 bases). The CDR3 spells CASSSGAYEQYF. Written as DNA, the CDR3 is TGTGCCAGCAGCTCGGGAGCCTACGAGCAGTACTTC.